What follows are 32 T cell receptor beta chains derived from one specimen sequenced in a study of blood T cell repertoires in COVID-19. The method was immunoSEQ multiplex PCR; TCRdb's version includes in-frame clones alone and lacks a portion of them. The sample records roughly 260,000 clones, more than 70% being singletons. Sequencing used peripheral blood. Receptors were obtained from a woman aged 45-60 years with acute or convalescent COVID-19.

The V call is TRBV28, the J call TRBJ1-2; TRBD1 might be the D (5 bases). This CDR3 has 15 amino acids. CDR1 is MDHEN and CDR2 is SYDVKM in the germline V gene. The V and J ends lost 5 bases and 4 bases respectively, with 17 bases between them. In DNA, the CDR3 is TGTGCCAGCAGTGAGGCGGCGGGGGTTCCCTATGGCTACACCTTC. Its protein product is CASSEAAGVPYGYTF.

V and J are TRBV29-1 and TRBJ2-7; 12 bases fit TRBD2. V was pared by 5 bases and J by 7 bases, with 9 bases of the junction left unmatched. Germline CDR1 and CDR2: SQVTM and ANQGSEA. There are 14 residues in the CDR3. Here the CDR3 DNA reads TGCAGCGTTAGACTAGCGGGAGTTTCGAGGGAGCAGTACTTC. It encodes CSVRLAGVSREQYF.

The V and J genes are TRBV9 and TRBJ1-5, with D tentatively TRBD1 (5 bases). V was pared by 4 bases and J by 4 bases, with 12 bases between. The germline V gene has CDR1 SGDLS and CDR2 YYNGEE. There are 14 residues in the CDR3. CDR3 nucleotide sequence: TGTGCCAGCAGCCGCAGGGCAGAAAATCAGCCCCAGCATTTT. It is translated as CASSRRAENQPQHF.

The chain recombines TRBV5-1 with TRBJ2-1; D may be TRBD2 (7 bases). The CDR3 consists of 15 residues. V gave up 4 bases and J gave up 7 bases, with 18 bases separating them. The germline CDR1 and CDR2 sequences are SGHRS and YFSETQ. CDR3 loop: CASSPGAGDGNEQFF. DNA of the CDR3: TGCGCCAGCAGCCCGGGGGCGGGAGACGGGAATGAGCAGTTCTTC.

The genes are TRBV2 and TRBJ1-2; D gene unclear. The CDR3 length is 12 residues. Germline V gene lookup returns CDR1 SNHLY and CDR2 FYNNEI. With 3 bases removed from V and 4 bases from J, the gap between germline ends came to 6 bases. DNA for the CDR3: TGTGCCAGCAGTGAGGTTAGCTATGGCTACACCTTC. Translating gives CASSEVSYGYTF.

The chain joins TRBV20-1 to TRBJ1-1; D is unresolved. The CDR3 has 13 amino acids. Looked up from germline, CDR1 is DFQATT and CDR2 is SNEGSKA (reference sequence). V lost 3 bases to trimming and J lost 2 bases, with 10 bases between them. Here the CDR3 reads CSASFGVNTEAFF. CDR3 sequence (DNA): TGCAGTGCTAGTTTTGGAGTTAACACTGAAGCTTTCTTT.

The chain couples TRBV5-4 to TRBJ2-2; weak D call: TRBD1 (6 bases). The CDR3 has 15 amino acids. Trimming left V 0 bases short and J 2 bases short, with 8 bases between. The germline CDR1 and CDR2 sequences are SGHNT and YYREEE (reference sequence). The CDR3 DNA follows: TGTGCCAGCAGCTTGGACAGGGTAAACACCGGGGAGCTGTTTTTT. The encoded protein is CASSLDRVNTGELFF.

V and J are TRBV21-1 and TRBJ1-2; TRBD1 is taken as the D call from the table, unchecked against the DNA. TRBV21-1 counts as a pseudogene. The CDR3 is 14 residues long. The CDR3, as DNA: TGTGCCAGCAGCATAAGGGACAGGGGTGATGGCTACACCTTC. Amino acid sequence: CASSIRDRGDGYTF.

J is TRBJ2-7 and V is TRBV5-6; 14 bases fit TRBD2. The CDR3 extends over 16 amino acids. Germline V gene data show CDR1 as SGHDT and CDR2 as YYEEEE. The ends lost 4 bases at V and 4 bases at J; junction bases unmatched: 7. The DNA of the CDR3 is TGTGCCAGCAGCGCACTCGGGACTAGCGGGAGTTACGAGCAGTACTTC. It specifies CASSALGTSGSYEQYF.

The genes are TRBV6-5 and TRBJ2-5; maybe TRBD2 (5 bases). The CDR3 is 15 residues long. V was pared by 6 bases and J by 1 base, with 15 bases between. Germline-derived CDR1 and CDR2 are MNHEY and SVGAGI. CDR3 bases: TGTGCCAGCAGCTTTTCGCGGGTATTCCAAGAGACCCAGTACTTC. As protein: CASSFSRVFQETQYF.

The chain links TRBV6-5 to TRBJ2-7, with D unresolved. The CDR3 is 12 amino acids. Trimming removed 6 bases from V and 4 bases from J, with 10 bases in between. Germline V gene sequence: CDR1 MNHEY, CDR2 SVGAGI. CDR3 nucleotides: TGTGCCAGCAGCCTTTACGGGTACGAGCAGTACTTC. Residues: CASSLYGYEQYF.

The chain uses TRBV6-6 and TRBJ1-5, with 11 bases lining up with TRBD1. This CDR3 comprises 15 residues. Germline-derived CDR1 and CDR2 are MNHNY and SVGAGI (reference sequence). V shed 8 bases, J shed 5 bases, and the junction held 8 bases outside the gene matches. CDR3: CASWTGGEEDQPQHF. The CDR3 nucleotides are TGTGCCAGCTGGACAGGGGGCGAAGAGGATCAGCCCCAGCATTTT.

This chain uses TRBV24-1 with TRBJ2-3; the D gene is possibly TRBD2 (5 bases). V was cut by 6 bases and J by 5 bases, with 14 bases left in between. Germline V gene data show CDR1 as KGHDR and CDR2 as SFDVKD. This CDR3 region has 14 residues. In DNA form, the CDR3 reads TGTGCCACCAGTTCCCCGCCCCGGGGAGATACGCAGTATTTT. It codes for CATSSPPRGDTQYF.

This chain connects TRBV4-1 to TRBJ2-3; 8 bases fit TRBD1. The trim removed 1 base at V and 9 bases at J, leaving 21 bases unmatched. From germline, CDR1 is MGHRA and CDR2 YSYEKL. The length of the CDR3 is 19 residues. The CDR3 protein is CASSQGGRGPVRQKGTQYF. The CDR3 region has the DNA TGCGCCAGCAGCCAAGGGGGCAGGGGGCCGGTGCGACAGAAGGGCACGCAGTATTTT.

J is TRBJ2-7 and V is TRBV27; 9 nucleotides align to TRBD2. The CDR3 extends over 15 amino acids. The trim removed 4 bases at V and 3 bases at J, leaving 7 bases unmatched. Germline CDR1 MNHEY, CDR2 SMNVEV (reference sequence). The CDR3 sequence is CASSWAGGDRYEQYF. CDR3 DNA: TGTGCCAGCAGTTGGGCGGGAGGGGATCGCTACGAGCAGTACTTC.

The chain joins TRBV7-2 to TRBJ2-7, with D hard to call. CDR3 size: 15 residues. V was clipped by 0 bases and J by 0 bases, with 9 bases between them. Germline CDR1 reads SGHTA; CDR2 reads FQGNSA. In DNA form, the CDR3 reads TGTGCCAGCAGCTTAGCCTACGGTAGCTCCTACGAGCAGTACTTC. Protein: CASSLAYGSSYEQYF.

The rearrangement uses TRBV12-5 and TRBJ1-2, with 8 nucleotides matching TRBD1. Germline V gene data show CDR1 as LGHNT and CDR2 as FRNRAP. CDR3 length: 13 amino acids. V was clipped by 6 bases and J by 7 bases; unmatched bases: 7. DNA of the CDR3: TGTGCTAGTGGAACCGCAGGACAGGGTGGCTACACCTTC. Translating gives CASGTAGQGGYTF.

The gene calls are TRBV10-3 and TRBJ1-1; TRBD1 matches at 8 bases. V was pared by 5 bases and J by 4 bases, with 3 bases of the junction left unmatched. Germline CDR1 ENHRY, CDR2 SYGVKD. This CDR3 is 13 amino acids long. The CDR3: CAISLQGGTEAFF. CDR3 sequence (DNA): TGTGCCATCAGTTTACAGGGGGGCACTGAAGCTTTCTTT.

The chain has TRBV3-1 (or the pseudogene TRBV3-2) and TRBJ2-5; D remains unclear. V lost 0 bases to trimming and J lost 4 bases, with 9 bases between them. The germline V gene has CDR1 LGHDT and CDR2 YNNKEL (reference sequence). This CDR3 spans 14 amino acids. The CDR3 DNA reads TGTGCCAGCAGCCAAGAGAACCCAGGAGAGACCCAGTACTTC. It codes for CASSQENPGETQYF.

This clone was counted a single time. The V gene is TRBV28, the J gene TRBJ1-5; maybe TRBD1 (5 bases). CDR3 length: 15 residues. Trimming removed 3 bases at V and 6 bases at J, with 15 bases between. Germline lookup yields CDR1 MDHEN and CDR2 SYDVKM. This CDR3 is CASSFWSRVGQPQHF. For the CDR3, the DNA is TGTGCCAGCAGTTTTTGGTCCAGGGTGGGTCAGCCCCAGCATTTT.

The chain is built from TRBV7-2 and TRBJ1-1; D may be TRBD1 (6 bases). V lost 3 bases and J lost 0, with 8 bases in between. CDR1 is SGHTA and CDR2 is FQGNSA in the germline V gene. The CDR3 covers 14 residues. This CDR3 reads CASSLGAMNTEAFF. The CDR3 bases are TGTGCCAGCAGCTTGGGGGCAATGAACACTGAAGCTTTCTTT.

The chain employs TRBV6-6 and TRBJ1-5; a possible D gene is TRBD1 (6 bases). V lost 0 bases, J lost 5 bases, and 11 bases lay in between. This CDR3 comprises 15 residues. CDR1 is MNHNY and CDR2 is SVGAGI in the germline V gene (reference sequence). The CDR3 DNA reads TGTGCCAGCAGTTACTCTCGGGACACCTATCAGCCCCAGCATTTT. Protein product: CASSYSRDTYQPQHF.

This chain links TRBV6-5 with TRBJ2-7; tentative D call: TRBD1 (6 bases). V was clipped by 6 bases and J by 3 bases, with 12 bases between them. The CDR3 loop spans 13 amino acids. Germline V gene sequence: CDR1 MNHEY, CDR2 SVGAGI. CDR3 protein: CASRTGFDYEQYF. The DNA of the CDR3 is TGTGCCAGCAGAACAGGGTTCGACTACGAGCAGTACTTC.

The chain carries TRBV18 and TRBJ2-7; 14 positions agree with TRBD2. CDR1 and CDR2 from the germline V gene are KGHSH and LQKENI. CDR3 length: 17 residues. With 4 bases clipped from V and 7 bases from J, the junction kept 12 bases outside the gene matches. The CDR3 DNA reads as TGTGCCAGCTCACGACTAGCGGGAGGGCCAACCTCGCGAGAGCAGTACTTC. Protein: CASSRLAGGPTSREQYF. Full variable domain (remainder filled in from reference TRBV18 and TRBJ2-7): NAGVMQNPRHLVRRRGQEARLRCSPMKGHSHVYWYRQLPEEGLKFMVYLQKENIIDESGMPKERFSAEFPKEGPSILRIQQVVRGDSAAYFCASSRLAGGPTSREQYFGPGTRLTVT.

The rearrangement joins TRBV7-3 to TRBJ2-3, with D uncertain. Trimming cost V 5 bases and J 4 bases, with 10 bases left between them. Germline values: CDR1 SGHTA, CDR2 FQGTGA. The CDR3 loop spans 13 amino acids. CDR3 amino acids: CASSMNTADTQYF. The DNA for the CDR3 is TGTGCCAGCAGCATGAATACTGCAGATACGCAGTATTTT.

This sequence joins TRBV28 and TRBJ1-5; 8 positions agree with TRBD1. Per the germline V gene, CDR1 is MDHEN and CDR2 is SYDVKM. V was pared by 7 bases and J by 6 bases, with 11 bases of the junction left unmatched. CDR3 size: 15 residues. The CDR3: CASTTGRQGTQPQHF. The CDR3 DNA sequence: TGTGCCAGCACTACTGGGAGACAGGGGACTCAGCCCCAGCATTTT.

The chain recombines TRBV27 with TRBJ2-5; 11 positions match TRBD2. CDR3 length equals 15 residues. In germline, CDR1 is MNHEY, CDR2 SMNVEV (reference sequence). The V segment lost 3 bases and the J segment 5 bases; nucleotides outside the gene matches: 5. CDR3 in DNA: TGTGCCAGCAGTTTTTTAGCGGGAGGGCAGGAGACCCAGTACTTC. Protein product: CASSFLAGGQETQYF.

The chain couples TRBV19 to TRBJ1-2; 8 bases line up with TRBD1. There are 13 residues in the CDR3. Germline V gene sequence: CDR1 LNHDA, CDR2 SQIVND (reference sequence). V lost 6 bases and J lost 3; bases outside the gene matches: 3. CDR3 in amino acids: CASSTDRDYGYTF. CDR3 DNA sequence: TGTGCCAGTAGCACGGACAGGGACTATGGCTACACCTTC.

The rearrangement uses TRBV9 and TRBJ2-1; no clear D. Between the trimmed V and J ends, which lost 0 bases and 10 bases, there was a span of 11 bases. The CDR3 covers 13 residues. From germline, CDR1 is SGDLS and CDR2 YYNGEE. DNA of the CDR3: TGTGCCAGCAGCGTAGCTACCTTCGAAGAGCAGTTCTTC. Translated, it gives CASSVATFEEQFF.

This chain uses TRBV19 with TRBJ1-6; 10 nucleotides match TRBD1. The J segment lost 7 bases and the V segment lost 3 bases, leaving 9 bases of the junction unmatched. Germline V lookup: CDR1 LNHDA, CDR2 SQIVND (reference sequence). This CDR3 contains 17 residues. CDR3 sequence: CASSIAQGQGSNSPLHF. CDR3 nucleotide sequence: TGTGCCAGTAGTATTGCCCAGGGACAGGGGTCGAATTCACCCCTCCACTTT. The variable domain in full, completed from reference TRBV19 and TRBJ1-6, reads DGGITQSPKYLFRKEGQNVTLSCEQNLNHDAMYWYRQDPGQGLRLIYYSQIVNDFQKGDIAEGYSVSREKKESFPLTVTSAQKNPTAFYLCASSIAQGQGSNSPLHFGNGTRLTVT.

In DNA, the CDR3 is TGCGCCAGCAGCCAAGAGGGGAGGGGAAATTCACCCCTCCACTTT. Translation: CASSQEGRGNSPLHF. The rearrangement uses TRBV4-3 and TRBJ1-6, with a possible D match to TRBD1 (5 bases). This CDR3 is built from 15 residues. CDR1 is LGHNA, CDR2 YSLEER, per germline. V lost 0 bases to trimming and J lost 7 bases, with 10 bases between them.

This clone has only one observation. This chain links TRBV27 with TRBJ1-1; a weak D match, TRBD1 (5 bases). CDR1 is MNHEY and CDR2 is SMNVEV in the germline V gene (reference sequence). The CDR3 is 13 amino acids. Trimming left V 5 bases short and J 10 bases short, with 17 bases between. The CDR3 reads CASSLTRGKGAFF. The CDR3 nucleotides read TGTGCCAGCAGTCTTACTCGGGGGAAAGGAGCTTTCTTT.